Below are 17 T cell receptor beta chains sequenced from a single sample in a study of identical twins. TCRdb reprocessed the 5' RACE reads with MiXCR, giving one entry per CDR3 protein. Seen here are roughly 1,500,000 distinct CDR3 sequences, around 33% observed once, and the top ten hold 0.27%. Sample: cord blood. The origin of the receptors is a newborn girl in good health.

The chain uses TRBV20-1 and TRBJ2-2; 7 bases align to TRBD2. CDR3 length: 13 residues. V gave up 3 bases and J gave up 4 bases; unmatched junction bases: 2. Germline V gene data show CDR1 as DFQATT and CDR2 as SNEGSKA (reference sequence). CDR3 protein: CSARASGTGELFF. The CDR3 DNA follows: TGCAGTGCTAGGGCTAGCGGCACCGGGGAGCTGTTTTTT.

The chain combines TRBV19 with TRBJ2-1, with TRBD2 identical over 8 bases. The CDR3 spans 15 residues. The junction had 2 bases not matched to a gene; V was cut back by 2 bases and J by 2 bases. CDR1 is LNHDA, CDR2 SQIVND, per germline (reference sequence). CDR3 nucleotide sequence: TGTGCCAGTAGTATAACGGGAGGGCCCTACAATGAGCAGTTCTTC. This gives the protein CASSITGGPYNEQFF. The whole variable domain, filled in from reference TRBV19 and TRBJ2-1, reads DGGITQSPKYLFRKEGQNVTLSCEQNLNHDAMYWYRQDPGQGLRLIYYSQIVNDFQKGDIAEGYSVSREKKESFPLTVTSAQKNPTAFYLCASSITGGPYNEQFFGPGTRLTVL.

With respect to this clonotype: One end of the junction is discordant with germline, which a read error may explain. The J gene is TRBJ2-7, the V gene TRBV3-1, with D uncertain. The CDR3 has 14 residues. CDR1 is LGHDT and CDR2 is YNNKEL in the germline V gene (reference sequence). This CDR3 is CASGQVVAYNEQYF. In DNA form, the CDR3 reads TGTGCCAGCGGCCAAGTAGTGGCCTACAATGAGCAGTACTTC.

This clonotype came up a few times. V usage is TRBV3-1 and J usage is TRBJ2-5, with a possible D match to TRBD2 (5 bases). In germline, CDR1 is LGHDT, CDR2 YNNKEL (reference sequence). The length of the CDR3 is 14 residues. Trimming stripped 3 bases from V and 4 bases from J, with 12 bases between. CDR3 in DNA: TGTGCCAGCAGCCACGCAATCCTAGCAGAGACCCAGTACTTC. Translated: CASSHAILAETQYF.

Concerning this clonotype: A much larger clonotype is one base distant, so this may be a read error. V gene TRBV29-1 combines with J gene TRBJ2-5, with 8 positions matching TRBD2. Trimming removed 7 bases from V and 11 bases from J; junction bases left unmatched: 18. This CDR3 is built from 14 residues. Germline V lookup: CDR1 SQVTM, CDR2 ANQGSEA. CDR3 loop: CSGAGRETWNEQYF. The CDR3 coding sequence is TGCAGCGGTGCCGGGAGGGAGACGTGGAATGAGCAGTACTTC.

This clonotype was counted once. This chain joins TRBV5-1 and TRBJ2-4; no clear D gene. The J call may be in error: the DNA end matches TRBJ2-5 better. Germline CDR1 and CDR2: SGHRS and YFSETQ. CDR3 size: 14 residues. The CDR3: CASSWARVQETQYF. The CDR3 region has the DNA TGCGCCAGCAGCTGGGCTCGGGTGCAAGAGACCCAGTACTTC.

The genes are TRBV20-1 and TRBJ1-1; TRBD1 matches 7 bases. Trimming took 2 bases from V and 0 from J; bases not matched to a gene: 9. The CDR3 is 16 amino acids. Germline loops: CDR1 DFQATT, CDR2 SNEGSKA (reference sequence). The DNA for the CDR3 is TGCAGTGCTAGAAGGGACAGACATACGATGAACACTGAAGCTTTCTTT. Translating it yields CSARRDRHTMNTEAFF.

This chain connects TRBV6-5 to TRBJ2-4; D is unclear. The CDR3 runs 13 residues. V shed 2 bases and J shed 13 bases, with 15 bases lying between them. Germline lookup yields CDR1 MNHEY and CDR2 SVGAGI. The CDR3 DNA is TGTGCCAGCAGTTACATGGGCTACAATGAGCAGTACTTC. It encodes CASSYMGYNEQYF.

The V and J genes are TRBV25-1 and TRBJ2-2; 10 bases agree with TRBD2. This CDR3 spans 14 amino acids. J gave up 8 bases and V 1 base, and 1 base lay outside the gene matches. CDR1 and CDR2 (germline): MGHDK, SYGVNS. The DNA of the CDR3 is TGTGCCAGCAGTGAATTACTAGCGGGGGGGGAGCTGTTTTTT. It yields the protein CASSELLAGGELFF.

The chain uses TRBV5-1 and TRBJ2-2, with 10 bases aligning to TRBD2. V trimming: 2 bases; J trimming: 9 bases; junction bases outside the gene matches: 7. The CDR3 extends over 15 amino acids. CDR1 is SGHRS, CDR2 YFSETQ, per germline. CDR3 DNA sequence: TGCGCCAGCAGCTTAGGGACTAGCGAGTCCAGGGAGCTGTTTTTT. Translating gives CASSLGTSESRELFF.

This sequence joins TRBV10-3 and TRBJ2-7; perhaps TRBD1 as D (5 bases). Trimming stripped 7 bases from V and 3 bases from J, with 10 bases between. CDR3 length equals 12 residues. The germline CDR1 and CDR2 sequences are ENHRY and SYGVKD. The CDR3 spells CAIKGDYYEQYF. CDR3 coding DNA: TGTGCCATCAAAGGGGATTACTACGAGCAGTACTTC.

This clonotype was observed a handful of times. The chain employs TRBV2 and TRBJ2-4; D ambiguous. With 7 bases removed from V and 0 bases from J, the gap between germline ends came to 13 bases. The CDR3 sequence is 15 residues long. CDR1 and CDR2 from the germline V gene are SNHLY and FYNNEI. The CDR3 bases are TGTGCCAGCAACTCCGGTCCTTTAGCCAAAAACATTCAGTACTTC. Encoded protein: CASNSGPLAKNIQYF.

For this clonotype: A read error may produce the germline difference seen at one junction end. CDR3 loop: CASSSGAGVYGCTF. The DNA of the CDR3 is TGTGCCAGCAGTTCCGGGGCAGGGGTTTATGGCTGCACCTTC. The chain links TRBV12-3 or TRBV12-4 to TRBJ1-2, with D possibly TRBD1 on 6 matching bases. The CDR3 contains 14 residues.

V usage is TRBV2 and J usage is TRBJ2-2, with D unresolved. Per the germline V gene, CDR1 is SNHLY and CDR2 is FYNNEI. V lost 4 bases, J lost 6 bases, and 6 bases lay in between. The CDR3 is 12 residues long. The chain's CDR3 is CASSGMPGELFF. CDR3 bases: TGTGCCAGCAGTGGGATGCCCGGGGAGCTGTTTTTT. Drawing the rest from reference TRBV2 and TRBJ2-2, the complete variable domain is EPEVTQTPSHQVTQMGQEVILRCVPISNHLYFYWYRQILGQKVEFLVSFYNNEISEKSEIFDDQFSVERPDGSNFTLKIRSTKLEDSAMYFCASSGMPGELFFGEGSRLTVL.

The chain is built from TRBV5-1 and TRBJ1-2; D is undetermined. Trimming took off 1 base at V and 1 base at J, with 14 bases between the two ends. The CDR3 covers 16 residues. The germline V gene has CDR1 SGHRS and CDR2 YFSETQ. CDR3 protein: CASSLTMLRFNYGYTF. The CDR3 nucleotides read TGCGCCAGCAGCTTGACGATGCTAAGATTTAACTATGGCTACACCTTC. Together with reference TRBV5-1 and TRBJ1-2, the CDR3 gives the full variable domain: KAGVTQTPRYLIKTRGQQVTLSCSPISGHRSVSWYQQTPGQGLQFLFEYFSETQRNKGNFPGRFSGRQFSNSRSEMNVSTLELGDSALYLCASSLTMLRFNYGYTFGSGTRLTVV.

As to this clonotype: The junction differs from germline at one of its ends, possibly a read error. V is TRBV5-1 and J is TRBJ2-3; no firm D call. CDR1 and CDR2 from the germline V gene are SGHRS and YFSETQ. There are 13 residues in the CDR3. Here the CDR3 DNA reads TGCGCCAGCAGCTTGGGCAACCGAGATACGCGGTATTTT. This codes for CASSLGNRDTRYF.

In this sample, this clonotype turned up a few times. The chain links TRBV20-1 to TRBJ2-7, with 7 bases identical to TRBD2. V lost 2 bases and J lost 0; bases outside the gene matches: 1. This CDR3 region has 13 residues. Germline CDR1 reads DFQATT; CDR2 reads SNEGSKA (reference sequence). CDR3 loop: CSARSGASYEQYF. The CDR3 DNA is TGCAGTGCTAGAAGCGGGGCCTCCTACGAGCAGTACTTC.